One and the same sample provided the 17 T cell receptor beta chains below, sequenced in a study of blood T cells in healthy people across ages. It was with a sample-barcoded 5' primer and a J-beta primer mix that a second PCR of roughly 6 to 11 cycles was run. One entry per CDR3 protein results from TCRdb running MiXCR on the 5' RACE reads. The sample comprises approximately 780,000 distinct CDR3 sequences, roughly 25% of which are singletons, and around 2.9% rests with the top ten. These data were also filed under a second study, of T cells of mothers and their children.

The sequenced sample consisted of blood. The receptors shown here come from a boy younger than 18 in good health.

This clonotype was observed a few times. The chain uses TRBV12-5 and TRBJ2-3; a possible D gene is TRBD1 (5 bases). The CDR3 length is 14 residues. V lost 5 bases to trimming and J lost 3 bases, with 12 bases between them. The germline gives CDR1 LGHNT, CDR2 FRNRAP. The CDR3 coding sequence is TGTGCTAGTGGTGAGCAGGGATTGACAGATACGCAGTATTTT. Translating it yields CASGEQGLTDTQYF. The whole variable domain, remainder taken from reference TRBV12-5 and TRBJ2-3, is DARVTQTPRHKVTEMGQEVTMRCQPILGHNTVFWYRQTMMQGLELLAYFRNRAPLDDSGMPKDRFSAEMPDATLATLKIQPSEPRDSAVYFCASGEQGLTDTQYFGPGTRLTVL.

This clonotype was seen a few times. This chain connects TRBV2 to TRBJ2-4; tentative D call: TRBD1 (7 bases). V gave up 5 bases and J gave up 3 bases, with 20 bases separating them. There are 17 residues in the CDR3. In germline, CDR1 is SNHLY, CDR2 FYNNEI. The CDR3 DNA sequence: TGTGCCAGCAGTCAGGGGGGACTCCTTCCCCACAAAAACATTCAGTACTTC. Its protein product is CASSQGGLLPHKNIQYF. Full variable domain (missing parts from reference TRBV2 and TRBJ2-4): EPEVTQTPSHQVTQMGQEVILRCVPISNHLYFYWYRQILGQKVEFLVSFYNNEISEKSEIFDDQFSVERPDGSNFTLKIRSTKLEDSAMYFCASSQGGLLPHKNIQYFGAGTRLSVL.

This clonotype was found a few times. The V call is TRBV6-5, the J call TRBJ2-1; D unresolved. The end of the DNA fits TRBJ2-7 better, so the J call may be wrong. Germline V gives CDR1 MNHEY, CDR2 SVGAGI. CDR3 length: 10 residues. The CDR3 bases are TGTGCCAGCAGGGGAAACGAGCAGTACTTC. This sequence encodes CASRGNEQYF.

This clonotype was observed at least ten times. V is TRBV29-1 and J is TRBJ2-5, with D perhaps given as TRBD1 or TRBD2 (5 bases each). The CDR3 has 12 residues. Germline values: CDR1 SQVTM, CDR2 ANQGSEA. Trimming left V 7 bases short and J 5 bases short, with 14 bases between. CDR3 nucleotide sequence: TGCAGCGCTAAACTCTGGGGGGAGACCCAGTACTTC. It specifies CSAKLWGETQYF.

J is TRBJ2-6 and V is TRBV7-9; 9 nucleotides align to TRBD1. Germline-derived CDR1 and CDR2 are SEHNR and FQNEAQ (reference sequence). V lost 5 bases and J lost 1; bases outside the gene matches: 12. The CDR3 covers 19 residues. The CDR3 loop is CASSPRDRDIWSGANVLTF. The DNA of the CDR3 is TGTGCCAGCAGCCCTCGGGACAGGGATATTTGGTCTGGGGCCAACGTCCTGACTTTC.

The chain carries TRBV19 and TRBJ2-5; no reliable D call. This CDR3 has 13 amino acids. Looked up from germline, CDR1 is LNHDA and CDR2 is SQIVND (reference sequence). V shed 3 bases and J shed 0 bases, with 5 bases lying between them. CDR3 DNA sequence: TGTGCCAGTAGTATGACTTACCAAGAGACCCAGTACTTC. Translated, it gives CASSMTYQETQYF. The entire variable domain, with the rest obtained from reference TRBV19 and TRBJ2-5, is as follows: DGGITQSPKYLFRKEGQNVTLSCEQNLNHDAMYWYRQDPGQGLRLIYYSQIVNDFQKGDIAEGYSVSREKKESFPLTVTSAQKNPTAFYLCASSMTYQETQYFGPGTRLLVL.

This clonotype was seen a few times. The genes are TRBV2 and TRBJ1-5; D is ambiguous. Trimming shortened V by 7 bases and J by 7 bases, and 17 bases separated the two germline ends. Per germline, CDR1 SNHLY and CDR2 FYNNEI. This CDR3 has 14 residues. The CDR3: CASNFGDFWQPQHF. For the CDR3, the DNA is TGTGCCAGCAATTTCGGGGATTTCTGGCAGCCCCAGCATTTT.

Only a few counts were recorded for this clonotype. A junction boundary mismatches the germline segment, possibly from a read error. J is TRBJ1-2 and V is TRBV18, with D tentatively TRBD1 (5 bases). Germline CDR1 and CDR2: KGHSH and LQKENI. CDR3 length: 14 amino acids. Here the CDR3 DNA reads TGTGCCATCTCACCTTTGACAGAGAACTATGGCTACACCTTC. It codes for CAISPLTENYGYTF.

This chain uses TRBV13 with TRBJ1-3; D gene unclear. Trimming stripped 5 bases from V and 2 bases from J, with 10 bases between. The CDR3 covers 14 residues. The germline CDR1 and CDR2 sequences are PRHDT and FYEKMQ (reference sequence). The CDR3: CASSVRETGNTIYF. CDR3 DNA sequence: TGTGCCAGCAGCGTCCGGGAGACTGGAAACACCATATATTTT.

This clonotype came up a few times. V gene TRBV14 combines with J gene TRBJ2-1; D is uncertain. Between the trimmed V and J ends, which lost 4 bases and 0 bases, there was a span of 10 bases. The CDR3 is made up of 15 amino acids. Germline V lookup: CDR1 SGHDN, CDR2 FVKESK. The CDR3 reads CASSPGVTSYNEQFF. The CDR3 DNA is TGTGCCAGCAGCCCGGGCGTCACCTCCTACAATGAGCAGTTCTTC. Combining the CDR3 with reference TRBV14 and TRBJ2-1 gives the whole variable domain EAGVTQFPSHSVIEKGQTVTLRCDPISGHDNLYWYRRVMGKEIKFLLHFVKESKQDESGMPNNRFLAERTGGTYSTLKVQPAELEDSGVYFCASSPGVTSYNEQFFGPGTRLTVL.

CDR3 nucleotides: TGTGCCAGCACCCCAGGTGTGGGGGGAGGCGAGACCCAGTACTTC. This sequence encodes CASTPGVGGGETQYF. This rearrangement joins TRBV9 to TRBJ2-5, with D maybe TRBD2 (6 bases). There are 15 residues in the CDR3. The V end was cut by 6 bases, the J end by 5 bases, with 20 bases between. The germline gives CDR1 SGDLS, CDR2 YYNGEE.

V gene TRBV5-5 combines with J gene TRBJ2-7; 8 bases agree with TRBD1. Germline values: CDR1 SGHKS, CDR2 YYEKEE (reference sequence). J gave up 0 bases and V 1 base, and 3 bases lay outside the gene matches. This CDR3 comprises 15 residues. CDR3 coding DNA: TGTGCCAGCAGCTTGACGGGACAGGACTCCTACGAGCAGTACTTC. It codes for CASSLTGQDSYEQYF.

The J gene is TRBJ2-5, the V gene TRBV5-1; 10 nucleotides agree with TRBD2. The germline V gene encodes CDR1 SGHRS and CDR2 YFSETQ. V lost 3 bases to trimming and J lost 2 bases; unmatched junction nucleotides: 1. CDR3 length equals 14 residues. The DNA of the CDR3 is TGCGCCAGCAGCTGGACTAGCGGTCAAGAGACCCAGTACTTC. Translation: CASSWTSGQETQYF.

This clonotype was counted a single time. DNA for the CDR3: TGTGCCAGCAGCTTAGAGGCAGGGGGAGGAACTGAAGCTTTCTTT. Translating it yields CASSLEAGGGTEAFF. The V and J genes are TRBV11-2 and TRBJ1-1; 7 bases agree with TRBD1. This CDR3 has 15 residues. With V trimmed by 0 bases and J by 5 bases, 6 bases remained unmatched. Looked up from germline, CDR1 is SGHAT and CDR2 is FQNNGV. The entire variable domain, with the rest obtained from reference TRBV11-2 and TRBJ1-1, is as follows: EAGVAQSPRYKIIEKRQSVAFWCNPISGHATLYWYQQILGQGPKLLIQFQNNGVVDDSQLPKDRFSAERLKGVDSTLKIQPAKLEDSAVYLCASSLEAGGGTEAFFGQGTRLTVV.

The chain has TRBV12-3 or TRBV12-4 and TRBJ2-3; D gene unclear. The V and J ends lost 5 bases and 5 bases respectively, with 17 bases between them. This CDR3 spans 15 amino acids. DNA of the CDR3: TGTGCCAGCAGTCCAGAGTCCCCGTCCTTAGATACGCAGTATTTT. Residues: CASSPESPSLDTQYF.

Points on this clonotype: At one end, the junction sequence differs from germline, possibly due to a read error. The chain carries TRBV25-1 and TRBJ2-3; no reliable D call. This CDR3 spans 15 amino acids. In germline, CDR1 is MGHDK, CDR2 SYGVNS. CDR3 DNA sequence: TGTGCCAGCGGTGAATCCGGCAGATCCCAAGATACGCAGTATTTT. This codes for CASGESGRSQDTQYF.

Only a few counts were recorded for this clonotype. This sequence joins TRBV13 and TRBJ1-4, with D unclear. CDR1 is PRHDT, CDR2 FYEKMQ, per germline (reference sequence). Trimming left V 5 bases short and J 8 bases short, with 15 bases between. The CDR3 is made up of 14 amino acids. The CDR3 bases are TGTGCCAGCAGCAAAGGTCACCTGAGGGAAAAACTGTTTTTT. Amino acid sequence: CASSKGHLREKLFF.